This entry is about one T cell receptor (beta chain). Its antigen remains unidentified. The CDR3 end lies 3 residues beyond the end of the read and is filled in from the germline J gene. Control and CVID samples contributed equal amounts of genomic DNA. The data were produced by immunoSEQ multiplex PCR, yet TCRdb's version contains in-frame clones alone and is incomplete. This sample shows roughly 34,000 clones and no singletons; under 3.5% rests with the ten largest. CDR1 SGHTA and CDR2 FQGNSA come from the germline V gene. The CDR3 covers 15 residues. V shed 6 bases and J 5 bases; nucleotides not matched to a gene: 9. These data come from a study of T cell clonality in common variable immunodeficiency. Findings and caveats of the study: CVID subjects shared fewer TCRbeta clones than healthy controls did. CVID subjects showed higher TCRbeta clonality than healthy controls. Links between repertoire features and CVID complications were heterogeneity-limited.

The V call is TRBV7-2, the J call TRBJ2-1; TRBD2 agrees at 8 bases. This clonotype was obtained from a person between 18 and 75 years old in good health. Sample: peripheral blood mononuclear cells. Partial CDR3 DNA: TGTGCCAGCAGAGAAACGGGACTAGAGAACAATGAG. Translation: CASRETGLENNE. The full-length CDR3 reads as CASRETGLENNEQFF.